These 24 T cell receptor beta chains were sequenced from one sample in a study of Tregs in tolerant kidney transplant recipients. Repertoires were generated with immunoSEQ multiplex PCR, while TCRdb's copy carries only in-frame clones and drops some. This sample has around 19,000 clones, with around four fifths found just once. Sequenced input: Tregs from blood. The receptor set was obtained from a human donor in good health.

The chain recombines TRBV19 with TRBJ2-2; possible D gene TRBD1, 6 bases. V was pared by 5 bases and J by 4 bases, with 20 bases between. The germline gives CDR1 LNHDA, CDR2 SQIVND (reference sequence). The CDR3 extends over 17 amino acids. CDR3 nucleotides: TGTGCCAGTAGTCCTCGGGGACCCTCCAGGGGCACCGGGGAGCTGTTTTTT. This codes for CASSPRGPSRGTGELFF.

The genes are TRBV7-2 and TRBJ1-2; TRBD1 might be the D (5 bases). The germline V and J ends were trimmed by 2 bases and 8 bases, with 12 bases remaining between them. The CDR3 spans 13 residues. Germline V gene data show CDR1 as SGHTA and CDR2 as FQGNSA. The CDR3 here is CASSLWGDEGYTF. The CDR3 nucleotides are TGTGCCAGCAGCTTATGGGGCGATGAGGGCTACACCTTC.

This clone was seen more than once but under ten times. This chain joins TRBV30 and TRBJ1-5, with D perhaps matching TRBD1 (6 bases). Trimming shortened V by 3 bases and J by 2 bases, and 14 bases separated the two germline ends. The CDR3 has 15 amino acids. Germline CDR1 GTSNPN, CDR2 SVGIG (reference sequence). CDR3 in amino acids: CAWSADRYGNQPQHF. Written as DNA, the CDR3 is TGTGCCTGGAGCGCGGACAGATATGGCAATCAGCCCCAGCATTTT. Variable domain in full (rest from reference TRBV30 and TRBJ1-5): SQTIHQWPATLVQPVGSPLSLECTVEGTSNPNLYWYRQAAGRGLQLLFYSVGIGQISSEVPQNLSASRPQDRQFILSSKKLLLSDSGFYLCAWSADRYGNQPQHFGDGTRLSIL.

V and J are TRBV2 and TRBJ2-7; the D gene is possibly TRBD1 (5 bases). With 7 bases removed from V and 0 bases from J, the gap between germline ends came to 10 bases. The CDR3 extends over 13 amino acids. The germline CDR1 and CDR2 sequences are SNHLY and FYNNEI. The CDR3 bases are TGTGCCAGCATGACAGATAGCTCCTACGAGCAGTACTTC. It codes for CASMTDSSYEQYF.

J is TRBJ2-1 and V is TRBV11-3; TRBD1 matches at 8 bases. Germline CDR1 reads SGHNT; CDR2 reads YENEEA. This CDR3 region has 14 residues. Trimming removed 3 bases from V and 7 bases from J; junction bases left unmatched: 5. The CDR3: CASSFGTGGNEQFF. CDR3 in DNA: TGTGCCAGCAGCTTCGGAACAGGGGGGAATGAGCAGTTCTTC.

This chain joins TRBV30 and TRBJ2-1; 8 bases match TRBD2. CDR1 is GTSNPN, CDR2 SVGIG, per germline (reference sequence). This CDR3 comprises 13 residues. J lost 10 bases, V lost 7 bases, and 12 bases had no gene match. The CDR3 DNA sequence: TGTGCCTCCTCCCAGGCGGGAGGAGGGGAGCAGTTCTTC. It translates to CASSQAGGGEQFF.

This clone appeared once. The chain recombines TRBV6-1 with TRBJ2-2; unclear D gene. The CDR3 has 13 residues. V dropped 4 bases and J dropped 4 bases, with 7 bases sitting between them. CDR1 MNHNS and CDR2 SASEGT come from the germline V gene. CDR3 protein: CASSAGLTGELFF. The CDR3 bases are TGTGCCAGCAGTGCTGGGCTCACCGGGGAGCTGTTTTTT.

The chain is built from TRBV30 and TRBJ1-6; TRBD1 is a possible D gene (5 bases). The germline V gene encodes CDR1 GTSNPN and CDR2 SVGIG (reference sequence). CDR3 length: 13 residues. The V gene lost 4 bases and the J gene lost 9 bases, with 13 bases spanning the gap. The CDR3 region has the DNA TGTGCCTGGATGCCCAGGGTAGGTTCACCCCTCCACTTT. Protein: CAWMPRVGSPLHF.

This clone was counted only a few times. This chain connects TRBV10-1 to TRBJ1-6; no reliable D call. Germline loops: CDR1 WNHNN, CDR2 SYGVQD (reference sequence). The CDR3 contains 9 residues. V dropped 8 bases and J dropped 13 bases, with 6 bases sitting between them. The DNA of the CDR3 is TGCGCCAGCCGTCGGCCCCTCCACTTT. It yields the protein CASRRPLHF.

CDR3 amino acids: CASSEIGTSGVTDTQYF. CDR3 DNA: TGTGCCAGCAGTGAGATTGGGACTAGCGGGGTCACAGATACGCAGTATTTT. The chain employs TRBV2 and TRBJ2-3; 13 positions agree with TRBD2. V lost 3 bases and J lost 2; bases outside the gene matches: 5. From germline, CDR1 is SNHLY and CDR2 FYNNEI. The CDR3 runs to 17 residues. The full variable domain, rest sourced from reference TRBV2 and TRBJ2-3, is EPEVTQTPSHQVTQMGQEVILRCVPISNHLYFYWYRQILGQKVEFLVSFYNNEISEKSEIFDDQFSVERPDGSNFTLKIRSTKLEDSAMYFCASSEIGTSGVTDTQYFGPGTRLTVL.

This rearrangement joins TRBV9 to TRBJ2-1, with D tentatively TRBD2 (5 bases). The CDR3 covers 15 residues. From germline, CDR1 is SGDLS and CDR2 YYNGEE. Trimming pared 0 bases from V and 2 bases from J, leaving 9 bases between. The CDR3 DNA reads TGTGCCAGCAGCGTAGAACTAGGCCCCTACAATGAGCAGTTCTTC. Translated: CASSVELGPYNEQFF.

The DNA of the CDR3 is TGTGCCAGTGGACGGGACACTGAAGCTTTCTTT. Its protein is CASGRDTEAFF. The gene calls are TRBV6-5 and TRBJ1-1; D gene ambiguous. Trimming left V 9 bases short and J 3 bases short, with 8 bases between. The germline gives CDR1 MNHEY, CDR2 SVGAGI. CDR3 length: 11 amino acids.

Only one count was recorded for this clone. This rearrangement joins TRBV27 to TRBJ2-1; D is unresolved. This CDR3 is built from 13 residues. Trimming stripped 4 bases from V and 0 bases from J, with 4 bases between. CDR1 and CDR2 from the germline V gene are MNHEY and SMNVEV (reference sequence). CDR3 loop: CASSSRSYNEQFF. In DNA form, the CDR3 reads TGTGCCAGCAGTTCCCGCTCCTACAATGAGCAGTTCTTC.

In its sample, this clone ranks as large. This CDR3 is also generated by other DNA sequences in the sample. V and J are TRBV5-1 and TRBJ1-2; weak D call: TRBD1 (5 bases). The CDR3 length is 13 residues. Germline assignment: CDR1 SGHRS and CDR2 YFSETQ. Trimming pared 3 bases from V and 5 bases from J, leaving 11 bases between. The CDR3 nucleotides are TGCGCCAGCAGCTCCCTTAGACAGTATGGCTACACCTTC. Its protein is CASSSLRQYGYTF.

The chain uses TRBV30 and TRBJ1-5; D is unclear. The CDR3 loop spans 15 amino acids. V dropped 0 bases and J dropped 2 bases, with 11 bases sitting between them. The germline gives CDR1 GTSNPN, CDR2 SVGIG (reference sequence). CDR3 sequence reads: CAWSVGGYGNQPQHF. In DNA, the CDR3 is TGTGCCTGGAGTGTGGGAGGGTACGGCAATCAGCCCCAGCATTTT.

The chain joins TRBV11-2 to TRBJ2-7, with TRBD2 as a possible D gene (5 bases). CDR3 length: 15 residues. V shed 2 bases and J shed 0 bases, with 11 bases lying between them. Germline assignment: CDR1 SGHAT and CDR2 FQNNGV. CDR3 sequence reads: CASSLRETNSYEQYF. CDR3 DNA: TGTGCCAGCAGCTTAAGGGAGACAAACTCCTACGAGCAGTACTTC.

A few counts support this clone. The V gene is TRBV11-2, the J gene TRBJ2-7; D might be TRBD1 (5 bases). Per germline, CDR1 SGHAT and CDR2 FQNNGV. The CDR3 spans 11 residues. Trimming stripped 0 bases from V and 13 bases from J, with 10 bases between. CDR3 nucleotides: TGTGCCAGCAGCTTAGAAGGGGCCCGCTACTTC. Translation gives CASSLEGARYF.

V gene TRBV11-3 combines with J gene TRBJ1-3; D is perhaps TRBD1 (5 bases). The V gene's germline CDR1 is SGHNT and CDR2 YENEEA. Trimming shortened V by 8 bases and J by 3 bases, and 17 bases separated the two germline ends. The CDR3 is made up of 15 amino acids. CDR3 in DNA: TGTGCCAGCTGGGACGACAGCTGCCATGGAAACACCATATATTTT. Translation: CASWDDSCHGNTIYF.

The chain links TRBV30 to TRBJ1-1; a weak D match, TRBD1 (5 bases). V shed 5 bases and J shed 0 bases, with 25 bases lying between them. The CDR3 has 18 residues. In germline, CDR1 is GTSNPN, CDR2 SVGIG (reference sequence). The CDR3 sequence: CAWGSLQGNPRVNTEAFF. The CDR3 coding sequence is TGTGCCTGGGGATCCCTTCAGGGAAACCCCCGGGTGAACACTGAAGCTTTCTTT. Full variable domain (rest looked up from reference TRBV30 and TRBJ1-1): SQTIHQWPATLVQPVGSPLSLECTVEGTSNPNLYWYRQAAGRGLQLLFYSVGIGQISSEVPQNLSASRPQDRQFILSSKKLLLSDSGFYLCAWGSLQGNPRVNTEAFFGQGTRLTVV.

The CDR3 sequence: CASRRARDGYTF. The CDR3 region has the DNA TGTGCCAGCCGTCGAGCAAGGGATGGCTACACCTTC. The J gene is TRBJ1-2, the V gene TRBV6-6; D not certain. The CDR3 is 12 residues long. In germline, CDR1 is MNHNY, CDR2 SVGAGI (reference sequence). V was pared by 8 bases and J by 6 bases, with 13 bases between.

This clone was recorded only once. CDR3 residues: CASSQIIATVYGYTF. For the CDR3, the DNA is TGTGCCAGCAGCCAAATAATCGCGACAGTCTATGGCTACACCTTC. The gene calls are TRBV16 and TRBJ1-2; tentative D call: TRBD1 (5 bases). The CDR3 is 15 amino acids. Trimming stripped 2 bases from V and 4 bases from J, with 14 bases between. Germline CDR1 KGHSY, CDR2 FQNENV.

The V gene is TRBV12-5, the J gene TRBJ1-2; a weak D match, TRBD1 (5 bases). Germline V lookup: CDR1 LGHNT, CDR2 FRNRAP. This CDR3 is 13 amino acids long. V was trimmed by 2 bases and J by 5 bases, leaving 9 bases between them. The CDR3 DNA is TGTGCTAGTGGTTTGTCAGGGATGTATGGCTACACCTTC. Protein: CASGLSGMYGYTF. The whole variable domain, remainder taken from reference TRBV12-5 and TRBJ1-2, is DARVTQTPRHKVTEMGQEVTMRCQPILGHNTVFWYRQTMMQGLELLAYFRNRAPLDDSGMPKDRFSAEMPDATLATLKIQPSEPRDSAVYFCASGLSGMYGYTFGSGTRLTVV.

V gene TRBV27 combines with J gene TRBJ2-7, with D perhaps TRBD2 (7 bases). This CDR3 comprises 16 residues. Deletions cut 5 bases from V and 3 bases from J, with 20 bases between. Germline V gene sequence: CDR1 MNHEY, CDR2 SMNVEV (reference sequence). The CDR3 protein is CASSRGAGGGFYEQYF. CDR3 nucleotide sequence: TGTGCCAGCAGTAGGGGGGCGGGCGGGGGTTTCTACGAGCAGTACTTC.

V gene TRBV27 combines with J gene TRBJ1-6; TRBD1 agrees at 7 bases. The CDR3 contains 14 residues. With V trimmed by 3 bases and J by 7 bases, 3 bases remained unmatched. Germline CDR1 reads MNHEY; CDR2 reads SMNVEV (reference sequence). CDR3 region: CASSFTRGNSPLHF. CDR3 DNA sequence: TGTGCCAGCAGTTTCACCAGGGGGAATTCACCCCTCCACTTT.